This paragraph covers one T cell receptor (beta chain) sequence. The antigen remains undetermined. Noted time point: persistent/refractory GD, antithyroid drugs over 5 years with positive TRAb. PBMC RNA served as the TCR library source. These data originate in a study of regulatory T cells in long-lasting Graves disease. General observations from the study: Those with persistent Graves' had less TCR diversity than newly diagnosed patients. More public clonotypes were shared by persistent patients (approximately 3,000) than by new patients (roughly 1,000). Accuracy may have suffered from the small sample size.

Arm-PCR of CDR3 regions with iRepertoire HTBI primers generated TCR beta libraries. TCRdb analysed the multiplex PCR reads with MiXCR anew, one entry per CDR3 protein. The sample records about 400,000 distinct CDR3 sequences, less than 25% being singletons. The source is a female donor with Graves disease. Sequenced here: peripheral blood mononuclear cells (PBMCs), sampled when the disease was refractory, from a patient treated with antithyroid drugs.

CDR3 loop: CASSQDALAGGYEQYF. The CDR3 region has the DNA TGCGCCAGCAGCCAAGATGCCCTAGCGGGAGGGTACGAGCAGTACTTC. This chain joins TRBV4-3 and TRBJ2-7, with 12 nucleotides matching TRBD2. Germline CDR1 is LGHNA and CDR2 is YSLEER. V lost 0 bases and J lost 4; bases outside the gene matches: 4. The CDR3 contains 16 residues.